Each of the 19 T cell receptor beta chains below was sequenced from the same sample in a study of read filtering for tumor transcriptome and immune sequencing. Molecular barcoded adaptors covering alpha/delta and beta/gamma chains were used on around 370 ng RNA. Each CDR3 protein is one row after TCRdb ran MiXCR on the reads. The table has over 20,000 distinct CDR3 sequences, approximately 15% seen once; the top ten hold 66%. Source material: a population of CD138-negative cells sorted from bone marrow. Receptor source: a donor at least 40 years old with multiple myeloma.

The chain combines TRBV28 with TRBJ2-7; D not resolved. Trimming cost V 3 bases and J 6 bases, with 6 bases left between them. The CDR3 length is 11 residues. From germline, CDR1 is MDHEN and CDR2 SYDVKM. The CDR3 region is CASSFNSEQYF. CDR3 in DNA: TGTGCCAGCAGTTTTAACAGCGAGCAGTACTTC.

This clonotype was seen ten or more times. V usage is TRBV20-1 and J usage is TRBJ2-1, with 9 nucleotides matching TRBD2. The CDR3 runs 14 residues. Germline values: CDR1 DFQATT, CDR2 SNEGSKA (reference sequence). The ends lost 3 bases at V and 4 bases at J; junction bases unmatched: 4. In DNA, the CDR3 is TGCAGTGCTAGCCGTAGCGGGAGTTACAATGAGCAGTTCTTC. It yields the protein CSASRSGSYNEQFF.

This clonotype has ten or more counts. The chain is built from TRBV28 and TRBJ2-7, with 7 bases fitting TRBD2. J lost 2 bases, V lost 4 bases, and 5 bases had no gene match. Germline CDR1 is MDHEN and CDR2 is SYDVKM. This CDR3 has 14 residues. CDR3 in DNA: TGTGCCAGCAGTTCCAATGGACTAGCCTACGAGCAGTACTTC. This gives the protein CASSSNGLAYEQYF.

This clonotype was observed many times. Likely a read error: the CDR3 ends without its conserved phenylalanine or tryptophan. The CDR3 here is CASSFNRGGFPDTQYL. CDR3 DNA: TGTGCCAGCAGCTTCAACAGGGGGGGTTTTCCAGATACGCAGTATCTT. The genes are TRBV7-9 and TRBJ2-3, with D perhaps matching TRBD1 (8 bases). The CDR3 covers 16 residues. The V end lost 3 bases, the J end lost 4 bases, and 17 bases lay between the germline ends. In germline, CDR1 is SEHNR, CDR2 FQNEAQ (reference sequence).

This clonotype was counted at least ten times. The V gene is TRBV7-9, the J gene TRBJ2-3; 12 nucleotides line up with TRBD2. The junction had 8 bases not matched to a gene; V was cut back by 7 bases and J by 6 bases. Germline V gene data show CDR1 as SEHNR and CDR2 as FQNEAQ (reference sequence). The CDR3 spans 15 residues. The CDR3 DNA is TGTGCCAGCAACCCCCGGACTAGCGGGGTGGATACGCAGTATTTT. Its translation: CASNPRTSGVDTQYF.

This clonotype has more than one count but fewer than ten. The CDR3 loop is CSAKGTTYEQYF. In nucleotides, the CDR3 is TGCAGTGCTAAGGGGACCACCTACGAGCAGTACTTC. The J gene is TRBJ2-7, the V gene TRBV20-1, with D tentatively TRBD1 or TRBD2 (5 bases each). Trimming took 4 bases from V and 2 from J, leaving 9 bases between them. The CDR3 extends over 12 amino acids. CDR1 is DFQATT, CDR2 SNEGSKA, per germline (reference sequence).

In its sample, this clonotype was seen a few times. V is TRBV28 and J is TRBJ2-5; 10 bases map to TRBD2. The germline CDR1 and CDR2 sequences are MDHEN and SYDVKM. The CDR3 is 15 amino acids. V lost 4 bases and J lost 4; bases outside the gene matches: 6. This CDR3 reads CASSSPSGSGETQYF. Written as DNA, the CDR3 is TGTGCCAGCAGTTCCCCTAGCGGGAGCGGAGAGACCCAGTACTTC.

Sample share makes this clonotype medium-sized (0.01 to 0.1%). The chain recombines TRBV20-1 with TRBJ2-1; 9 bases map to TRBD1. The V and J ends lost 2 bases and 5 bases, in that order; junction bases with no gene match: 4. From germline, CDR1 is DFQATT and CDR2 SNEGSKA (reference sequence). The CDR3 is 14 amino acids. The CDR3 coding sequence is TGCAGTGCTAGATCCCGGGACAGGGACAATGAGCAGTTCTTC. It translates to CSARSRDRDNEQFF.

This clonotype showed up many times. The chain has TRBV5-1 and TRBJ1-1; D not certain. The germline V and J ends were trimmed by 4 bases and 1 base, with 14 bases remaining between them. CDR1 is SGHRS, CDR2 YFSETQ, per germline. The CDR3 contains 15 residues. The CDR3 DNA follows: TGCGCCAGCAGCCCTCTGGTATATGCGAACACTGAAGCTTTCTTT. This gives the protein CASSPLVYANTEAFF.

In its sample, this clonotype was seen many times. CDR3 DNA sequence: TGCAGTGCTAGGGAGAGCCGGAATTCACCCCTCCACTTT. Its translation is CSARESRNSPLHF. This chain uses TRBV20-1 with TRBJ1-6; no clear D. The CDR3 is made up of 13 amino acids. With 3 bases removed from V and 7 bases from J, the gap between germline ends came to 10 bases. The germline CDR1 and CDR2 sequences are DFQATT and SNEGSKA (reference sequence).

This clonotype showed up many times. This chain joins TRBV3-1 and TRBJ2-1; 12 bases line up with TRBD1. The CDR3 loop spans 14 amino acids. V trimming: 4 bases; J trimming: 9 bases; junction bases outside the gene matches: 4. Germline V gene data show CDR1 as LGHDT and CDR2 as YNNKEL (reference sequence). The CDR3 DNA reads as TGTGCCAGCAGCCTCGGGACAGGGGGCGTTGAGCAGTTCTTC. Translating it yields CASSLGTGGVEQFF.

Points on this clonotype: Since a much larger clone is just one base distant, this may be a read error. The chain links TRBV20-1 to TRBJ2-1; D perhaps matches TRBD2 (6 bases). CDR1 is DFQATT and CDR2 is SNEGSKA in the germline V gene (reference sequence). This CDR3 comprises 12 residues. Between the trimmed V and J ends, which lost 6 bases and 4 bases, there was a span of 10 bases. The CDR3 region has the DNA TGCAGTGCCGGGGGACTGTACAATGAGCAGTTCTTC. It encodes CSAGGLYNEQFF.

The genes are TRBV28 and TRBJ1-1; no reliable D call. Trimming left V 2 bases short and J 2 bases short, with 9 bases between. CDR3 length: 14 amino acids. Germline V gene sequence: CDR1 MDHEN, CDR2 SYDVKM. This chain's CDR3 is CASSLLALNTEAFF. The CDR3 coding sequence is TGTGCCAGCAGTTTACTGGCTTTAAACACTGAAGCTTTCTTT.

This clonotype was detected a few times. For the CDR3, the DNA is TGCAGTGCTAGTTTCGGAACGGGGACTGGGGACGAGCAGTACTTC. Amino acid sequence: CSASFGTGTGDEQYF. The chain combines TRBV20-1 with TRBJ2-7; possible D gene TRBD2, 6 bases. The CDR3 is made up of 15 amino acids. Germline assignment: CDR1 DFQATT and CDR2 SNEGSKA (reference sequence). V shed 3 bases and J shed 5 bases, with 20 bases lying between them.

A remark on this clonotype: This may be a read error: a much more frequent sequence differs by one nucleotide. The chain couples TRBV5-1 to TRBJ1-1; D gene unclear. CDR1 is SGHRS, CDR2 YFSETQ, per germline. The CDR3 runs to 13 residues. The CDR3, as DNA: TGCGCCAGCAGCCCGTCCTGGAACACTGAAGCTTCCTTT. It yields the protein CASSPSWNTEASF. The variable domain in full, completed from reference TRBV5-1 and TRBJ1-1, reads KAGVTQTPRYLIKTRGQQVTLSCSPISGHRSVSWYQQTPGQGLQFLFEYFSETQRNKGNFPGRFSGRQFSNSRSEMNVSTLELGDSALYLCASSPSWNTEASFGQGTRLTVV.

Ten or more counts support this clonotype. This chain links TRBV7-2 with TRBJ2-5; TRBD2 agrees at 9 bases. V shed 1 base, J shed 5 bases, and the junction held 2 bases outside the gene matches. Germline V gene sequence: CDR1 SGHTA, CDR2 FQGNSA. The CDR3 is made up of 14 amino acids. In DNA, the CDR3 is TGTGCCAGCAGCTTAGTAGCGGGAGTGGAGACCCAGTACTTC. Translated, it gives CASSLVAGVETQYF. The complete variable domain, with remaining parts taken from reference TRBV7-2 and TRBJ2-5, reads GAGVSQSPSNKVTEKGKDVELRCDPISGHTALYWYRQSLGQGLEFLIYFQGNSAPDKSGLPSDRFSAERTGGSVSTLTIQRTQQEDSAVYLCASSLVAGVETQYFGPGTRLLVL.

This clonotype was detected many times. The rearrangement joins TRBV19 to TRBJ2-7; no definite D call. This CDR3 is 12 amino acids long. Germline values: CDR1 LNHDA, CDR2 SQIVND (reference sequence). Trimming took 3 bases from V and 3 from J, leaving 6 bases between them. The CDR3 is CASSMNYYEQYF. Written as DNA, the CDR3 is TGTGCCAGTAGTATGAATTACTACGAGCAGTACTTC.

The sample holds many counts of this clonotype. Here the CDR3 omits its conserved ending phenylalanine or tryptophan, so a read error is the likely source. CDR3 DNA: TGTGCCAGCAGTGAAGATCTCACTAGGGAGGTTCCAGATACGCAGTATCTT. It is translated as CASSEDLTREVPDTQYL. V and J are TRBV25-1 and TRBJ2-3, with a possible D match to TRBD2 (6 bases). Germline assignment: CDR1 MGHDK and CDR2 SYGVNS. The CDR3 covers 17 residues. With 2 bases removed from V and 4 bases from J, the gap between germline ends came to 19 bases.

In this sample, this clonotype turned up many times. The CDR3, as DNA: TGTGCCAGCAGTACCCGACAGGGGATTCCCTACGAGCAGTACTTC. This translates into CASSTRQGIPYEQYF. This sequence joins TRBV27 and TRBJ2-7, with 8 positions matching TRBD1. V dropped 5 bases and J dropped 2; count of bases not matched to a gene: 8. This CDR3 has 15 residues. Germline V gives CDR1 MNHEY, CDR2 SMNVEV (reference sequence).